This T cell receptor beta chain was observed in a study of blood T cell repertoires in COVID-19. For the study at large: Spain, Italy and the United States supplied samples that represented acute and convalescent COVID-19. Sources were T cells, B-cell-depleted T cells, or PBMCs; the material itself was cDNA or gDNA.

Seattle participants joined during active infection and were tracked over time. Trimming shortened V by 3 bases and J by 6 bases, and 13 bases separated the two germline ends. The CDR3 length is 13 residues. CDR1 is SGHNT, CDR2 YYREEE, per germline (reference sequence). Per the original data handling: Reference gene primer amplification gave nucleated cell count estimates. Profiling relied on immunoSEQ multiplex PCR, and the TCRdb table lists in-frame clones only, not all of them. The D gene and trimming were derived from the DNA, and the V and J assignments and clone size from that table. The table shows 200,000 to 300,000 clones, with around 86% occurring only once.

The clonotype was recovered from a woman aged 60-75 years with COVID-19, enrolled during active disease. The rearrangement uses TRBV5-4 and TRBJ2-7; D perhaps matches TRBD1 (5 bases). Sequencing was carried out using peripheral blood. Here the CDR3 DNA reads TGTGCCAGCAGCTGGGCTGGGGCAGGCGAGCAGTACTTC. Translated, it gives CASSWAGAGEQYF.